These T cell receptor beta chains were read from a single sample in a study of blood T cell repertoires in COVID-19. Here immunoSEQ multiplex PCR was the method, and the copy in TCRdb shows in-frame clones only, minus some. The profile shows around 76,000 clones, 75% to 85% of them singletons. The specimen was peripheral blood. These receptor sequences come from a man aged 25 to 40 with COVID-19, enrolled during active disease. The CDR3 runs from the conserved cysteine through the conserved F or W. D genes are given only for firm matches. Clone size is not always given. Where it is, it says once, few, many or a class for expanded clones.

D	V	J	size	CDR3	DNA
-	TRBV19	TRBJ2-1	-	CASSLRGGINNEQFF	TGTGCCAGTAGTTTGAGGGGGGGCATTAACAATGAGCAGTTCTTC
TRBD2	TRBV3-1/TRBV3-2	TRBJ2-1	-	CASSQAGGRLRNEQFF	TGTGCCAGCAGCCAAGCCGGCGGGAGGTTGAGGAATGAGCAGTTCTTC
-	TRBV7-2	TRBJ2-5	once	CASNPDSGDQYF	TGTGCCAGCAACCCCGACTCGGGGGACCAGTACTTC
-	TRBV4-3	TRBJ1-1	few	CASSQERNTEAFF	TGCGCCAGCAGCCAAGAGCGAAACACTGAAGCTTTCTTT
TRBD2	TRBV4-3	TRBJ2-2	-	CASSQAVAGGSSGELFF	TGCGCCAGCAGCCAAGCGGTAGCGGGAGGTAGTTCCGGGGAGCTGTTTTTT
-	TRBV29-1	TRBJ1-1	-	CSVDTRGAFF	TGCAGCGTTGACACGCGGGGAGCTTTCTTT
-	TRBV7-2	TRBJ2-7	-	CASSPSRDTYEQYF	TGTGCCAGCAGCCCGTCCCGGGACACCTACGAGCAGTACTTC
TRBD1	TRBV7-8	TRBJ1-2	-	CASSPGTADGGYTF	TGTGCCAGCAGCCCCGGGACAGCAGACGGGGGCTACACCTTC
TRBD2	TRBV30	TRBJ2-7	-	CAWRSSGRSSYEQYF	TGTGCCTGGAGATCCAGCGGGAGGAGCTCCTACGAGCAGTACTTC
-	TRBV5-1	TRBJ2-7	-	CASSSSYEQYF	TGCGCCAGCAGCTCTTCCTACGAGCAGTACTTC
-	TRBV6-5	TRBJ1-1	-	CASSYSGGYSTEAFF	TGTGCCAGCAGTTACTCGGGAGGGTACAGCACTGAAGCTTTCTTT
-	TRBV20-1	TRBJ1-1	-	CSARAGESAFF	TGCAGTGCTAGGGCGGGGGAGTCGGCTTTCTTT
TRBD2	TRBV27	TRBJ2-1	-	CASSSLAAGAAMHEQFF	TGTGCCAGCAGTTCCCTCGCAGCGGGAGCGGCGATGCATGAGCAGTTCTTC
TRBD2	TRBV30	TRBJ2-1	few	CAWSNSGGTNEQFF	TGTGCCTGGAGCAATAGCGGGGGGACAAATGAGCAGTTCTTC
TRBD1	TRBV5-1	TRBJ1-3	-	CASNTGQRNSGNTIYF	TGCGCCAGCAACACGGGACAGCGGAACTCTGGAAACACCATATATTTT
TRBD2	TRBV14	TRBJ2-7	-	CASAPRPGTSATPYEQYF	TGTGCCAGCGCGCCACGGCCCGGGACTAGCGCTACCCCCTACGAGCAGTACTTC
-	TRBV5-5	TRBJ2-7	few	CASSLTSGMSYEQYF	TGTGCCAGCAGCTTGACCTCGGGGATGTCCTACGAGCAGTACTTC
-	TRBV27	TRBJ1-2	-	CASRQGHYGYTF	TGTGCCAGCAGACAGGGACACTATGGCTACACCTTC
-	TRBV7-3	TRBJ2-3	-	CATLVGGGEPTDTQYF	TGTGCCACCCTCGTAGGAGGAGGGGAACCTACAGATACGCAGTATTTT
-	TRBV5-4	TRBJ2-1	-	CASSLDSNEQFF	TGTGCCAGCAGCTTGGACAGCAATGAGCAGTTCTTC
-	TRBV25-1	TRBJ1-2	-	CASSEYITGSAGYTF	TGTGCCAGCAGTGAATATATTACAGGGTCGGCCGGCTACACCTTC
TRBD1	TRBV3-1/TRBV3-2	TRBJ1-1	-	CASSHSSRDSGTEAFF	TGTGCCAGCAGCCACAGTAGTCGGGACAGCGGTACTGAAGCTTTCTTT
-	TRBV21-1	TRBJ2-1	-	CASSPKRGYNEQFF	TGTGCCAGCAGCCCCAAGCGGGGCTACAATGAGCAGTTCTTC
TRBD1	TRBV2	TRBJ2-5	few	CASSRTGPQETQYF	TGTGCCAGCAGCCGGACAGGCCCACAAGAGACCCAGTACTTC
-	TRBV12-5	TRBJ2-3	-	CASGLGNADTQYF	TGTGCTAGTGGTTTGGGTAATGCAGATACGCAGTATTTT
-	TRBV18	TRBJ2-3	-	CASSRDFGDTDTQYF	TGTGCCAGCTCACGGGACTTTGGGGACACAGATACGCAGTATTTT
TRBD1	TRBV9	TRBJ1-4	-	CASSAQGATNEKLFF	TGTGCCAGCAGCGCCCAGGGGGCTACTAATGAAAAACTGTTTTTT
TRBD2	TRBV28	TRBJ2-1	-	CASSLLGSGRGNEQFF	TGTGCCAGCAGTTTATTGGGTAGCGGGAGAGGAAATGAGCAGTTCTTC
TRBD1	TRBV15	TRBJ1-5	-	CATSRGQPNQPQHF	TGTGCCACCAGCAGGGGACAGCCCAATCAGCCCCAGCATTTT
TRBD1	TRBV27	TRBJ2-2	once	CASSGGLDRVTGELFF	TGTGCCAGCAGTGGGGGGTTGGACAGGGTCACCGGGGAGCTGTTTTTT
-	TRBV2	TRBJ2-7	-	CASSPGGGNYEQYF	TGTGCCAGCAGTCCCGGTGGCGGGAACTACGAGCAGTACTTC
-	TRBV28	TRBJ1-1	-	CASSTPSVMNTEAFF	TGTGCCAGCAGTACCCCTTCAGTTATGAACACTGAAGCTTTCTTT
TRBD1	TRBV6-5	TRBJ2-1	-	CASRTGEDEQFF	TGTGCCAGCAGGACAGGGGAGGATGAGCAGTTCTTC
-	TRBV4-2	TRBJ2-7	-	CASSQDSEQRISYEQYF	TGTGCCAGCAGCCAAGACTCGGAGCAGCGGATCTCCTACGAGCAGTACTTC
TRBD1	TRBV6-5	TRBJ1-1	-	CASSKQGAGATEAFF	TGTGCCAGCAGTAAACAGGGGGCGGGGGCCACTGAAGCTTTCTTT
TRBD1	TRBV29-1	TRBJ1-5	-	CSALTGFNQPQHF	TGCAGCGCCTTGACAGGGTTCAATCAGCCCCAGCATTTT
-	TRBV28	TRBJ2-1	-	CASRPSGSYNEQFF	TGTGCCAGCAGGCCCTCGGGCTCCTACAATGAGCAGTTCTTC
TRBD1	TRBV7-6	TRBJ1-6	-	CASSLFPRGLDSPLHF	TGTGCCAGCAGCTTATTCCCCAGGGGGCTTGATTCACCCCTCCACTTT
-	TRBV6-2/TRBV6-3	TRBJ2-7	-	CASSRTRTYEQYF	TGTGCCAGCAGTCGGACTCGAACCTACGAGCAGTACTTC
TRBD1	TRBV7-9	TRBJ2-7	once	CASSPDRALYEQYF	TGTGCCAGCAGCCCGGACAGGGCACTCTACGAGCAGTACTTC
-	TRBV15	TRBJ2-7	-	CATSREVGGPSYEQYF	TGTGCCACCAGCAGAGAAGTAGGAGGGCCCTCCTACGAGCAGTACTTC
TRBD2	TRBV6-5	TRBJ2-1	-	CASTLALYNEQFF	TGTGCCAGTACACTAGCGCTTTACAATGAGCAGTTCTTC
-	TRBV2	TRBJ2-1	once	CASTSYNEQFF	TGTGCCAGCACCAGTTACAATGAGCAGTTCTTC
-	TRBV28	TRBJ1-2	-	CASSLSGGAGGYTF	TGTGCCAGCAGTTTATCGGGAGGGGCAGGCGGCTACACCTTC
TRBD2	TRBV7-3	TRBJ2-3	-	CASSLKGIGLAGDTQYF	TGTGCCAGCAGCTTAAAGGGTATTGGGCTAGCGGGAGATACGCAGTATTTT
TRBD2	TRBV5-6	TRBJ2-3	-	CASSLGVSAGGRADTQYF	TGTGCCAGCAGCTTAGGGGTTTCCGCGGGAGGACGCGCAGATACGCAGTATTTT
TRBD2	TRBV7-8	TRBJ2-2	-	CASTTLAGVTTGELFF	TGTGCCAGCACCACACTAGCGGGAGTAACCACCGGGGAGCTGTTTTTT
TRBD1	TRBV3-1/TRBV3-2	TRBJ1-1	-	CASSHGTGMNTEAFF	TGTGCCAGCAGCCACGGGACAGGAATGAACACTGAAGCTTTCTTT
-	TRBV7-9	TRBJ2-7	-	CASSLEILAAQPSSEQYF	TGTGCCAGCAGCTTAGAGATATTGGCGGCTCAACCCTCCTCCGAGCAGTACTTC
TRBD1	TRBV10-2	TRBJ2-1	once	CASQPRDRGAPGGNEQFF	TGCGCCAGCCAACCTCGGGACAGGGGGGCCCCGGGGGGCAATGAGCAGTTCTTC
TRBD2	TRBV27	TRBJ2-3	-	CASSFAPSGGRVGDTQYF	TGTGCCAGCAGTTTCGCCCCGAGCGGCGGGAGGGTGGGGGATACGCAGTATTTT
TRBD1	TRBV19	TRBJ1-5	few	CASSDRGVSQPQHF	TGTGCCAGTAGCGACAGGGGGGTAAGTCAGCCCCAGCATTTT
-	TRBV19	TRBJ2-3	-	CASSIRGTDTQYF	TGTGCCAGTAGTATAAGGGGGACAGATACGCAGTATTTT